Listed below are T cell receptor beta chains from one sample, sequenced in a study of T cells in Graves' hyperthyroidism and ophthalmopathy. TCRdb re-analysed the multiplex PCR reads in MiXCR, keeping a single row per CDR3 protein. Altogether around 360,000 distinct CDR3 sequences are present, 15% being singletons, with the ten largest covering under 25%. Sequencing was performed on blood. Receptors were obtained from a woman aged 55-70 years with Graves' ophthalmopathy. Each CDR3 is given with its conserved first and last residue. Fields, in order: J gene, V gene, CDR3 protein.

>TRBJ2-3|TRBV19
CASNRADSTDTQYF
>TRBJ1-4|TRBV6-1
CASIGPPTPGKLFF
>TRBJ2-3|TRBV30
CAWSRRTSTDTQYF
>TRBJ2-1|TRBV12-3/TRBV12-4
CASSLNLAGGAYNEQFF
>TRBJ1-5|TRBV28
CASRSGGAGNQPQHF
>TRBJ2-7|TRBV7-9
CASTSAGGREQYF
>TRBJ1-5|TRBV20-1
CSAWDGSNQPQHF
>TRBJ2-5|TRBV11-1
CASSPDRHQETQYF
>TRBJ2-7|TRBV20-1
CSARAGTRTYEQYF
>TRBJ2-1|TRBV12-3/TRBV12-4
CASSFRGSNEQFF
>TRBJ2-1|TRBV14
CASSHPRTSGRSSYNEQFF
>TRBJ1-1|TRBV11-2
CASSWTANTEAFF
>TRBJ2-7|TRBV5-6
CASVGRDRSYEQYF
>TRBJ2-1|TRBV20-1
CSASFAEQFF
>TRBJ2-7|TRBV14
CASSTPGTGGSYEQYF
>TRBJ2-5|TRBV28
CASRPPGQQETQYF
>TRBJ2-2|TRBV2
CASRLGTANTGELFF
>TRBJ2-5|TRBV11-2
CASNPAFSGRAQYF
>TRBJ1-5|TRBV9
CASSADPGTTQPQHF
>TRBJ1-3|TRBV7-2
CANSLRRPSTGNTIYF
>TRBJ2-1|TRBV11-3
CASSLVRDRVSYNEQFF
>TRBJ1-2|TRBV5-1
CASSLEAGRDGYTF
>TRBJ2-2|TRBV6-1
CAAGTSRTGELFF
>TRBJ2-7|TRBV4-1
CASSQEWGRSYEQYF
>TRBJ1-4|TRBV19
CASGGLNEKLFF
>TRBJ2-2|TRBV5-1
CASSSDVGANTGELFF
>TRBJ2-1|TRBV4-1
CASSQEGVNEQFF
>TRBJ2-7|TRBV19
CASSTTSRGVYEQYF
>TRBJ2-1|TRBV7-3
CASSLTLRSSSNERFF
>TRBJ2-1|TRBV13
CASSPYIGTGVTYNEQFF
>TRBJ2-7|TRBV4-2
CASSRGTGDNEQYF
>TRBJ1-4|TRBV3-1
CASSPGQGYEKLFF
>TRBJ2-1|TRBV19
CASSIGPRGGSSYNEQFF
>TRBJ1-1|TRBV5-1
CASSLEQGATEAFF
>TRBJ2-3|TRBV7-3
CASSLTFQGSQYF
>TRBJ1-1|TRBV18
CASSPLTGDTEAFF
>TRBJ2-1|TRBV28
CASNPQGSYNEQFF
>TRBJ1-1|TRBV29-1
CSVAQGVSEAFF
>TRBJ2-7|TRBV20-1
CSARDATSGTNYEQYF
>TRBJ2-5|TRBV5-1
CASSLVGRRGQETQYF
>TRBJ2-3|TRBV11-3
CASSARTSGSSDTQYF
>TRBJ2-7|TRBV3-1
CASTNQGLAGGEQYF
>TRBJ1-2|TRBV30
CAWFLQVGYGYTF
>TRBJ2-4|TRBV7-2
CASSLGRAENIQYF
>TRBJ2-1|TRBV6-2/TRBV6-3
CASSYPLAGGRGNEQFF
>TRBJ2-1|TRBV12-3/TRBV12-4
CASSLYLSSYNEQFF
>TRBJ1-2|TRBV20-1
CSARPRGRGYGYTF